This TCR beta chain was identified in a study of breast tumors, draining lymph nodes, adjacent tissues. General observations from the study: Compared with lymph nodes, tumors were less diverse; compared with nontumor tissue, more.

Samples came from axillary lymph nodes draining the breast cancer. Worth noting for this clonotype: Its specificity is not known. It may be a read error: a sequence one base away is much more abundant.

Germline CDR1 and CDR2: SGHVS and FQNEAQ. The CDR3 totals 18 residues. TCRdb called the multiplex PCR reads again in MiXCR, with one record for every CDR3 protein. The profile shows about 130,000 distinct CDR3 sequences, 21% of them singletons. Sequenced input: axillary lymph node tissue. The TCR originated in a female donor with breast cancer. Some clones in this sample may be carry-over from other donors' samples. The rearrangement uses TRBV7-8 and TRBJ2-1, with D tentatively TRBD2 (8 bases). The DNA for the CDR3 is TGTGCCAGCAGCCCCCAGGGGGGGGGACTAGGCCGAGGTAATGGGCAGTTCTTC. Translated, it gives CASSPQGGGLGRGNGQFF. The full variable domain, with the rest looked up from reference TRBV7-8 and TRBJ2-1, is GAGVSQSPRYKVAKRGQDVALRCDPISGHVSLFWYQQALGQGPEFLTYFQNEAQLDKSGLPSDRFFAERPEGSVSTLKIQRTQQEDSAVYLCASSPQGGGLGRGNGQFFGPGTRLTVL.